The 7 T cell receptor beta chains below come from one sample, sequenced in a study of OX40 agonist ivuxolimab in advanced cancers. This table comes from immunoSEQ multiplex PCR, and its TCRdb copy is limited to in-frame clones, with some not included. Of over 50,000 clones detected, roughly 84% appear once; the ten largest clones hold roughly 0.53%. The sample was CD4+ or CD8+ T cells sorted from blood, taken in a trial of the OX40 agonist ivuxolimab. These receptors were obtained from an adult with an advanced solid tumor such as melanoma, head and neck, liver or kidney cancer.

The chain employs TRBV7-2 and TRBJ1-2, with 7 bases aligning to TRBD1. The germline gives CDR1 SGHTA, CDR2 FQGNSA. With V trimmed by 1 base and J by 3 bases, 5 bases remained unmatched. The CDR3 is made up of 15 amino acids. For the CDR3, the DNA is TGTGCCAGCAGCTTAGTTACTCAGGGGGACTATGGCTACACCTTC. Translating it yields CASSLVTQGDYGYTF.

This clone was observed once. The CDR3 bases are TGTGCCTGGTCCCAGGACAGGCAGAGGGAAAAACTGTTTTTT. This codes for CAWSQDRQREKLFF. The rearrangement joins TRBV30 to TRBJ1-4, with 7 bases matching TRBD1. The CDR3 covers 14 residues. The junction had 11 bases not matched to a gene; V was cut back by 5 bases and J by 8 bases. From germline, CDR1 is GTSNPN and CDR2 SVGIG (reference sequence). The variable domain in full, with the rest retrieved from reference TRBV30 and TRBJ1-4, is SQTIHQWPATLVQPVGSPLSLECTVEGTSNPNLYWYRQAAGRGLQLLFYSVGIGQISSEVPQNLSASRPQDRQFILSSKKLLLSDSGFYLCAWSQDRQREKLFFGSGTQLSVL.

This chain joins TRBV5-5 and TRBJ1-1; no clear D gene. Trimming cost V 1 base and J 5 bases, with 9 bases left between them. Germline CDR1 is SGHKS and CDR2 is YYEKEE (reference sequence). The CDR3 sequence is 13 residues long. The CDR3 bases are TGTGCCAGCAGCTTGTTCGTGGGAACTGAAGCTTTCTTT. This gives the protein CASSLFVGTEAFF. Looking up the rest from reference TRBV5-5 and TRBJ1-1 gives the full variable domain: DAGVTQSPTHLIKTRGQQVTLRCSPISGHKSVSWYQQVLGQGPQFIFQYYEKEERGRGNFPDRFSARQFPNYSSELNVNALLLGDSALYLCASSLFVGTEAFFGQGTRLTVV.

This chain links TRBV7-2 with TRBJ1-3; D gene uncertain. Germline CDR1 reads SGHTA; CDR2 reads FQGNSA. Trimming took 1 base from V and 1 from J, leaving 20 bases between them. The CDR3 totals 19 residues. The CDR3 sequence is CASSLGGSLPRGSGNTIYF. The DNA of the CDR3 is TGTGCCAGCAGCTTAGGGGGTAGTCTACCCCGTGGATCTGGAAACACCATATATTTT.

The V call is TRBV28, the J call TRBJ1-2; D perhaps matches TRBD1 (6 bases). CDR1 and CDR2 (germline): MDHEN, SYDVKM. Trimming took off 3 bases at V and 2 bases at J, with 16 bases between the two ends. The CDR3 contains 16 residues. CDR3 nucleotides: TGTGCCAGCAGTTTTCGGGGTAATGACAGGAACTATGGCTACACCTTC. Translated: CASSFRGNDRNYGYTF.

The J gene is TRBJ2-1, the V gene TRBV11-2; tentatively, D is TRBD2 (5 bases). The V end lost 5 bases, the J end lost 3 bases, and 11 bases lay between the germline ends. The V gene's germline CDR1 is SGHAT and CDR2 FQNNGV. This CDR3 comprises 14 residues. The CDR3, as DNA: TGTGCCAGCAGCCCCCCGGGATACTACAATGAGCAGTTCTTC. Protein: CASSPPGYYNEQFF.

V and J are TRBV10-3 and TRBJ2-5; 11 bases align to TRBD2. The trim removed 5 bases at V and 2 bases at J, leaving 4 bases unmatched. This CDR3 has 15 residues. Germline-derived CDR1 and CDR2 are ENHRY and SYGVKD. The CDR3 region has the DNA TGTGCCATCAGTACCGGGACTAGCGGTCAAGAGACCCAGTACTTC. Translation: CAISTGTSGQETQYF.